This T cell receptor (beta chain) came from a study of STAT3 mutations in large granular lymphocyte leukemia. Notes on this clone: The antigen remains unidentified.

General study findings and limits: Variable sampling intervals and differing treatment regimens complicated linking therapy response to TCR clonal burden changes. Every T-LGLL patient had at least one immunodominant TCRbeta clonotype. After therapy, about 35% of the 18 patients switched clonotypes, all new clones STAT3 wild type.

TCRbeta libraries averaged about 40,773 productive templates per sample. Data came from immunoSEQ multiplex PCR; TCRdb stores just in-frame clones and leaves some out. Of about 42,000 clones listed, about 81% are singletons. This sequence was found in a human donor with T large granular lymphocyte leukemia. Some clones in this sample may be carry-over from other donors' samples. Sample: PBMCs.

CDR3 in amino acids: CSARESTEAFF. In nucleotides, the CDR3 is TGCAGCGCCCGGGAATCCACTGAAGCTTTCTTT. This chain uses TRBV29-1 with TRBJ1-1, with no clear D. The CDR3 has 11 residues. CDR1 and CDR2 from the germline V gene are SQVTM and ANQGSEA. V was shortened by 7 bases and J by 4 bases, with 10 bases between the two germline ends. The whole variable domain, remainder taken from reference TRBV29-1 and TRBJ1-1, is SAVISQKPSRDICQRGTSLTIQCQVDSQVTMMFWYRQQPGQSLTLIATANQGSEATYESGFVIDKFPISRPNLTFSTLTVSNMSPEDSSIYLCSARESTEAFFGQGTRLTVV.